The next 24 T cell receptor beta chains were all read from a single sample in a study of CD8 T cells in Susac syndrome. RNA totalling roughly 0.45 to 1 ug underwent reverse transcription with random hexamers. TCRdb re-called the immunoSEQ multiplex PCR reads through MiXCR, storing one row per CDR3 protein. This table holds more than 95,000 distinct CDR3 sequences, about 92% found once. What was sequenced was CD8+ T cells from PBMCs. These receptor sequences come from a human donor with multiple sclerosis.

CDR3 sequence: CASSIGVGGLEQFF. In nucleotides, the CDR3 is TGTGCCAGTAGTATCGGAGTCGGAGGGCTTGAGCAGTTCTTC. The chain employs TRBV19 and TRBJ2-1, with a tentative D call TRBD2 (6 bases). This CDR3 comprises 14 residues. V was pared by 3 bases and J by 9 bases, with 15 bases between. Germline CDR1 LNHDA, CDR2 SQIVND (reference sequence).

The chain recombines TRBV19 with TRBJ1-1; TRBD1 might be the D (6 bases). V was trimmed by 0 bases and J by 3 bases, leaving 11 bases between them. Germline V lookup: CDR1 LNHDA, CDR2 SQIVND (reference sequence). The CDR3 spans 15 residues. The CDR3 here is CASSIDQGKYTEAFF. CDR3 nucleotide sequence: TGTGCCAGTAGTATAGATCAGGGGAAATACACTGAAGCTTTCTTT.

This chain uses TRBV5-1 with TRBJ2-7; D gene unclear. Between the trimmed V and J ends, which lost 3 bases and 6 bases, there was a span of 19 bases. Germline V gives CDR1 SGHRS, CDR2 YFSETQ. The CDR3 extends over 15 amino acids. The CDR3 nucleotides read TGCGCCAGCAGCTGCCTGTTTGGTGATCCGGCCGAGCAGTACGTC. Its protein is CASSCLFGDPAEQYV.

This clonotype was observed a single time. CDR3 region: CASSETAGTDTQYF. The CDR3, as DNA: TGTGCCAGCAGCGAGACAGCGGGCACAGATACGCAGTATTTT. This rearrangement joins TRBV9 to TRBJ2-3, with D possibly called TRBD1 or TRBD2 (5 bases each). The CDR3 runs 14 residues. The V end lost 3 bases, the J end lost 1 base, and 9 bases lay between the germline ends. Germline V lookup: CDR1 SGDLS, CDR2 YYNGEE.

The rearrangement links TRBV3-1 to TRBJ1-1; weak D call: TRBD1 (5 bases). In germline, CDR1 is LGHDT, CDR2 YNNKEL (reference sequence). Trimming pared 4 bases from V and 4 bases from J, leaving 13 bases between. The CDR3 length is 14 residues. CDR3 sequence (DNA): TGTGCCAGCAGCCCCAGGCGGGGGGGCACTGAAGCTTTCTTT. Translating gives CASSPRRGGTEAFF.

The rearrangement joins TRBV7-9 to TRBJ1-4; D ambiguous. The CDR3 loop spans 17 amino acids. Germline V lookup: CDR1 SEHNR, CDR2 FQNEAQ (reference sequence). V lost 1 base and J 3 bases, leaving 15 bases between the germline ends. The CDR3 nucleotides are TGTGCCAGCAGCTTAGGGCCCCCCAAGTCGGCTAATGAAAAACTGTTTTTT. Protein product: CASSLGPPKSANEKLFF.

The V call is TRBV27, the J call TRBJ2-7; perhaps TRBD1 as D (6 bases). Looked up from germline, CDR1 is MNHEY and CDR2 is SMNVEV (reference sequence). Trimming took 7 bases from V and 3 from J, leaving 13 bases between them. The CDR3 has 13 residues. In DNA form, the CDR3 reads TGTGCCAGCACCAGGGGCAGGAGCTACGAGCAGTACTTC. Protein product: CASTRGRSYEQYF.

The chain links TRBV10-3 to TRBJ2-3; D is uncertain. Trimming took off 4 bases at V and 1 base at J, with 18 bases between the two ends. This CDR3 spans 17 amino acids. CDR1 ENHRY and CDR2 SYGVKD come from the germline V gene. Here the CDR3 DNA reads TGTGCCATCAGTGTAGCCACCGTGCTCACCGGCACAGATACGCAGTATTTT. Protein sequence: CAISVATVLTGTDTQYF.

The sample holds a few counts of this clonotype. V and J are TRBV7-2 and TRBJ1-5; D not certain. Deletions cut 5 bases from V and 7 bases from J, with 9 bases between. Germline lookup yields CDR1 SGHTA and CDR2 FQGNSA. The CDR3 is made up of 12 amino acids. The CDR3 is CASSLLLQPQHF. In nucleotides, the CDR3 is TGTGCCAGCAGCCTCCTTCTCCAGCCCCAGCATTTT.

This chain joins TRBV3-1 and TRBJ2-2, with a weak D call TRBD2 (6 bases). The germline CDR1 and CDR2 sequences are LGHDT and YNNKEL (reference sequence). Trimming stripped 1 base from V and 1 base from J, with 10 bases between. The CDR3 covers 16 residues. As DNA, the CDR3 is TGTGCCAGCAGCCAAGTTGGTAGCGGGAACACCGGGGAGCTGTTTTTT. Translated, it gives CASSQVGSGNTGELFF.

The rearrangement joins TRBV9 to TRBJ2-7; 10 bases map to TRBD1. V was clipped by 4 bases and J by 3 bases; unmatched bases: 7. Germline V gene data show CDR1 as SGDLS and CDR2 as YYNGEE. This CDR3 is 15 amino acids long. The CDR3 nucleotides read TGTGCCAGCAGCATATCCGGGACAGGGGACTACGAGCAGTACTTC. Protein: CASSISGTGDYEQYF.

The chain links TRBV7-8 to TRBJ2-3; D remains ambiguous. The V gene's germline CDR1 is SGHVS and CDR2 FQNEAQ. The CDR3 spans 13 residues. V lost 2 bases, J lost 5 bases, and 8 bases lay in between. The CDR3 coding sequence is TGTGCCAGCAGCTTACTTCGTATAGATACGCAGTATTTT. Protein: CASSLLRIDTQYF.

The rearrangement uses TRBV27 and TRBJ1-6, with 7 bases lining up with TRBD1. CDR3 length: 17 residues. Germline values: CDR1 MNHEY, CDR2 SMNVEV (reference sequence). Germline trimming cut 3 bases from V and 10 bases from J; bases unmatched to any gene: 15. DNA for the CDR3: TGTGCCAGCAGTTTCTTGGGACAGCGTTTTGAAGGATCACCCCTCCACTTT. This gives the protein CASSFLGQRFEGSPLHF.

The chain combines TRBV7-9 with TRBJ2-1; 15 nucleotides line up with TRBD2. The length of the CDR3 is 16 residues. Germline lookup yields CDR1 SEHNR and CDR2 FQNEAQ (reference sequence). V dropped 4 bases and J dropped 7; count of bases not matched to a gene: 5. CDR3 in amino acids: CASSWTSGRASNEQFF. In DNA form, the CDR3 reads TGTGCCAGCAGCTGGACTAGCGGGAGGGCGTCGAATGAGCAGTTCTTC.

V gene TRBV25-1 combines with J gene TRBJ2-5; D ambiguous. The CDR3 loop spans 12 amino acids. Germline V lookup: CDR1 MGHDK, CDR2 SYGVNS. Trimming took 1 base from V and 4 from J, leaving 4 bases between them. The CDR3 here is CASSESGETQYF. Here the CDR3 DNA reads TGTGCCAGCAGTGAATCAGGAGAGACCCAGTACTTC.

The chain recombines TRBV2 with TRBJ2-1, with D possibly TRBD2 on 6 matching bases. This CDR3 has 16 amino acids. V was cut by 2 bases and J by 3 bases, with 14 bases left in between. The V gene's germline CDR1 is SNHLY and CDR2 FYNNEI. The CDR3 spells CASSENFRELYNEQFF. CDR3 DNA sequence: TGTGCCAGCAGTGAAAACTTCCGGGAGCTCTACAATGAGCAGTTCTTC.

This chain joins TRBV3-1 and TRBJ2-7; D may be TRBD1 or TRBD2 (6 bases each). V dropped 1 base and J dropped 5 bases, with 9 bases sitting between them. Germline loops: CDR1 LGHDT, CDR2 YNNKEL (reference sequence). This CDR3 has 13 amino acids. In nucleotides, the CDR3 is TGTGCCAGCAGCCAAGCTCGGGGGCACGAGCAGTACTTC. Its translation is CASSQARGHEQYF.

The chain recombines TRBV7-7 with TRBJ2-5, with 9 bases that match TRBD2. This CDR3 has 14 residues. The germline V gene has CDR1 SSHAT and CDR2 FNYEAQ (reference sequence). Losses at the gene ends were 5 bases for V and 2 bases for J; bases not matched to a gene: 3. The CDR3 region has the DNA TGTGCCAGCAGCCAGACTAGCGGACAAGAGACCCAGTACTTC. This codes for CASSQTSGQETQYF.

The chain has TRBV7-9 and TRBJ1-5, with D perhaps matching TRBD1 (6 bases). The germline gives CDR1 SEHNR, CDR2 FQNEAQ (reference sequence). The CDR3 consists of 15 residues. Trimming removed 5 bases at V and 7 bases at J, with 18 bases between. The CDR3 loop is CASSLSGQRKQPQHF. In nucleotides, the CDR3 is TGTGCCAGCAGCCTGTCTGGACAGCGAAAACAGCCCCAGCATTTT.

This clonotype appeared a single time. The chain combines TRBV5-1 with TRBJ2-7; 8 nucleotides agree with TRBD2. Per germline, CDR1 SGHRS and CDR2 YFSETQ. This CDR3 spans 15 amino acids. V was clipped by 0 bases and J by 1 base; unmatched bases: 3. In DNA, the CDR3 is TGCGCCAGCAGCTTGGTGGCGGGAGGATCCTACGAGCAGTACGTC. It translates to CASSLVAGGSYEQYV.

This rearrangement joins TRBV24-1 to TRBJ2-2; no reliable D call. Germline V gene lookup returns CDR1 KGHDR and CDR2 SFDVKD. The germline V and J ends were trimmed by 3 bases and 6 bases, with 7 bases remaining between them. CDR3 length equals 13 residues. The CDR3 coding sequence is TGTGCCACCAGTGATGGAGTGGCCGGGGAGCTGTTTTTT. The encoded protein is CATSDGVAGELFF.

The chain links TRBV5-1 to TRBJ1-2, with D possibly TRBD1 on 5 matching bases. The V end lost 0 bases, the J end lost 8 bases, and 8 bases lay between the germline ends. Germline loops: CDR1 SGHRS, CDR2 YFSETQ. CDR3 length: 12 residues. CDR3 region: CASSLERGGYTF. In nucleotides, the CDR3 is TGCGCCAGCAGCTTGGAAAGGGGCGGCTACACCTTC.

The genes are TRBV3-1 and TRBJ2-4; D is unclear. With 4 bases removed from V and 0 bases from J, the gap between germline ends came to 10 bases. Germline-derived CDR1 and CDR2 are LGHDT and YNNKEL (reference sequence). The CDR3 has 15 residues. This CDR3 reads CASSPKRLAKNIQYF. The CDR3 DNA reads as TGTGCCAGCAGCCCGAAAAGACTAGCCAAAAACATTCAGTACTTC.

The chain recombines TRBV4-1 with TRBJ1-5, with D maybe TRBD1 (6 bases). Deletions cut 5 bases from V and 2 bases from J, with 13 bases between. This CDR3 contains 15 residues. CDR1 and CDR2 (germline): MGHRA, YSYEKL. Here the CDR3 reads CASSNRESGNQPQHF. The CDR3 nucleotides read TGCGCCAGCAGCAACAGGGAATCTGGCAATCAGCCCCAGCATTTT.